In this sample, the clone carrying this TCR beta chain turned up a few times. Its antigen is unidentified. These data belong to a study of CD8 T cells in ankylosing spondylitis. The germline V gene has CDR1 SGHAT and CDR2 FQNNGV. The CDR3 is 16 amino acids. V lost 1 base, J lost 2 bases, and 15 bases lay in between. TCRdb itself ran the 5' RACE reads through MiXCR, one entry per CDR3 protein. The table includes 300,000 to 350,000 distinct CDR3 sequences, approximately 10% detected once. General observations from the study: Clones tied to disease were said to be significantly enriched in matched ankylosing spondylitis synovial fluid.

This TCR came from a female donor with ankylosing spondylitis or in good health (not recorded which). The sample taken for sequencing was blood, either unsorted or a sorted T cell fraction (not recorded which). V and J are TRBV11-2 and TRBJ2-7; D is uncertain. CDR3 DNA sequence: TGTGCCAGCAGCTTAGGCGGCAGGTTCATTCCCTACGAGCAGTACTTC. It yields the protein CASSLGGRFIPYEQYF. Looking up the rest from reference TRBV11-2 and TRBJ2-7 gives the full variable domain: EAGVAQSPRYKIIEKRQSVAFWCNPISGHATLYWYQQILGQGPKLLIQFQNNGVVDDSQLPKDRFSAERLKGVDSTLKIQPAKLEDSAVYLCASSLGGRFIPYEQYFGPGTRLTVT.